These T cell receptor beta chains were read from a single sample in a study of blood T cell repertoires in COVID-19. Assay: immunoSEQ multiplex PCR; the TCRdb copy retains only in-frame clones and omits some. The data hold some 150,000 clones, with 70% to 90% observed a single time. The specimen sequenced was peripheral blood. All receptors derive from a man aged 55 to 70 with active or convalescent COVID-19. Each CDR3 is given with its conserved first and last residue. A D gene is named only where the DNA matches it firmly. Expanded clones get a size class; other rows say once, few or many, or leave the size out.

j_call: TRBJ2-7
clone_size: .
v_call: TRBV21-1
d_call: .
cdr3_nt: TGTGCCAGCAGCAAATGTGGCGGCGAGCAGTACTTC
cdr3_aa: CASSKCGGEQYF

j_call: TRBJ2-5
clone_size: .
v_call: TRBV14
d_call: .
cdr3_nt: TGTGCCAGCAGCCAAGATACCCAAATAGGACTACAAGGGTCCCAGTACTTC
cdr3_aa: CASSQDTQIGLQGSQYF

j_call: TRBJ2-4
clone_size: .
v_call: TRBV28
d_call: TRBD2
cdr3_nt: TGTGCCAGCAGTTTTGGACTAGCGGGAGGACGGGACAAAAACATTCAGTACTTC
cdr3_aa: CASSFGLAGGRDKNIQYF

j_call: TRBJ1-5
clone_size: .
v_call: TRBV7-8
d_call: TRBD1
cdr3_nt: TGTGCCAGCAGCTTGGGACAGGGGAATCAGCCCCAGCATTTT
cdr3_aa: CASSLGQGNQPQHF

j_call: TRBJ2-7
clone_size: .
v_call: TRBV5-1
d_call: TRBD1
cdr3_nt: TGCGCCAGCAGACAGGGGTTCACTCTCTACGAGCAGTACTTC
cdr3_aa: CASRQGFTLYEQYF

j_call: TRBJ1-4
clone_size: .
v_call: TRBV13
d_call: .
cdr3_nt: TGTGCCAGCAGCTTTTCCCGCGGTGAAAAACTGTTTTTT
cdr3_aa: CASSFSRGEKLFF

j_call: TRBJ1-1
clone_size: .
v_call: TRBV11-1
d_call: .
cdr3_nt: TGTGCCAGCACCCCTCAAGCCCCCCGGAGCACTGAAGCTTTCTTT
cdr3_aa: CASTPQAPRSTEAFF

j_call: TRBJ2-5
clone_size: .
v_call: TRBV7-2
d_call: .
cdr3_nt: TGTGCCAGCAGCAACAGCAATCGGGGAGAGACCCAGTACTTC
cdr3_aa: CASSNSNRGETQYF

j_call: TRBJ2-2
clone_size: .
v_call: TRBV6-1
d_call: TRBD1
cdr3_nt: TGTGCCAGCAGTGCCGTAACAGGGGGTTCAGTCGGGGAGCTGTTTTTT
cdr3_aa: CASSAVTGGSVGELFF

j_call: TRBJ1-2
clone_size: .
v_call: TRBV12-3/TRBV12-4
d_call: TRBD1
cdr3_nt: TGTGCCAGCAGTCCCGGGACAGACTATGGCTACACCTTC
cdr3_aa: CASSPGTDYGYTF

j_call: TRBJ1-1
clone_size: .
v_call: TRBV18
d_call: .
cdr3_nt: TGTGCCAGCTCCCTTACCAGGGTTTACACTGAAGCTTTCTTT
cdr3_aa: CASSLTRVYTEAFF

j_call: TRBJ1-1
clone_size: .
v_call: TRBV5-1
d_call: TRBD1
cdr3_nt: TGCGCCAGCAGCATTATCAGGGGGCTGGGCACTGAAGCTTTCTTT
cdr3_aa: CASSIIRGLGTEAFF

j_call: TRBJ2-1
clone_size: .
v_call: TRBV18
d_call: .
cdr3_nt: TGTGCCAGCTCACCGTCCCGGACGGGGGAGCAGTTCTTC
cdr3_aa: CASSPSRTGEQFF

j_call: TRBJ2-3
clone_size: .
v_call: TRBV27
d_call: TRBD2
cdr3_nt: TGTGCCAGCACCCCGACTAGCGGGAGGACCACAGATACGCAGTATTTT
cdr3_aa: CASTPTSGRTTDTQYF

j_call: TRBJ2-7
clone_size: .
v_call: TRBV11-2
d_call: TRBD2
cdr3_nt: TGTGCCAGCAGCTTAGGACTAGCGCCTACCTACGAGCAGTACTTC
cdr3_aa: CASSLGLAPTYEQYF

j_call: TRBJ2-1
clone_size: few
v_call: TRBV30
d_call: TRBD2
cdr3_nt: TGTGCCTTACCGGGACTAGCGGACAATGAGCAGTTCTTC
cdr3_aa: CALPGLADNEQFF

j_call: TRBJ2-1
clone_size: .
v_call: TRBV27
d_call: .
cdr3_nt: TGTGCCAGCAGTTTTCTGGCAGGATACAATGAGCAGTTCTTC
cdr3_aa: CASSFLAGYNEQFF

j_call: TRBJ1-2
clone_size: .
v_call: TRBV7-9
d_call: .
cdr3_nt: TGTGCCAGCAGCTTACTGCGACTTGGATATGGCTACACCTTC
cdr3_aa: CASSLLRLGYGYTF

j_call: TRBJ2-3
clone_size: once
v_call: TRBV5-1
d_call: TRBD2
cdr3_nt: TGCGCCAGCAGCCTTAGCGGGAGGAGCACAGATACGCAGTATTTT
cdr3_aa: CASSLSGRSTDTQYF

j_call: TRBJ1-1
clone_size: .
v_call: TRBV24-1
d_call: .
cdr3_nt: TGTGCCACCAGTGATTTCCCCCCCGGGTTGGTACTCTGCACCCATGAAGCTTTCTTT
cdr3_aa: CATSDFPPGLVLCTHEAFF

j_call: TRBJ1-5
clone_size: once
v_call: TRBV5-1
d_call: TRBD1
cdr3_nt: TGCGCCAGCAGCGTAGGACAGGGGGATCAGCCCCAGCATTTT
cdr3_aa: CASSVGQGDQPQHF

j_call: TRBJ1-1
clone_size: .
v_call: TRBV18
d_call: .
cdr3_nt: TGTGCCAGCTCATCGGACAGAAACACTGAAGCTTTCTTT
cdr3_aa: CASSSDRNTEAFF

j_call: TRBJ2-5
clone_size: .
v_call: TRBV28
d_call: .
cdr3_nt: TGTGCCAGCTCCGATGAGGACTTCCGACAAGAGACCCAGTACTTC
cdr3_aa: CASSDEDFRQETQYF

j_call: TRBJ1-2
clone_size: .
v_call: TRBV19
d_call: TRBD1
cdr3_nt: TGTGCCAGTAGTACGGGACAGGGGGCTGGTGGCTACACCTTC
cdr3_aa: CASSTGQGAGGYTF

j_call: TRBJ1-2
clone_size: .
v_call: TRBV11-2
d_call: TRBD1
cdr3_nt: TGTGCCAGCAGCTTAGGGACAGGGAGGTATGGCTACACCTTC
cdr3_aa: CASSLGTGRYGYTF

j_call: TRBJ1-5
clone_size: .
v_call: TRBV7-2
d_call: .
cdr3_nt: TGTGCCAGCAGCCACGTGGGGAGGTTACGCCCGCCCAGCAATCAGCCCCAGCATTTT
cdr3_aa: CASSHVGRLRPPSNQPQHF

j_call: TRBJ1-2
clone_size: .
v_call: TRBV21-1
d_call: .
cdr3_nt: TGTGCCAGCAGCGAGAGGTTAGTATACTGTGAGCCGCCTTTAGGCTACACCTTC
cdr3_aa: CASSERLVYCEPPLGYTF

j_call: TRBJ2-1
clone_size: .
v_call: TRBV28
d_call: TRBD2
cdr3_nt: TGTGCCAGCAGTCCGACTAGCGGGAGGGGCCCCTACAATGAGCAGTTCTTC
cdr3_aa: CASSPTSGRGPYNEQFF

j_call: TRBJ2-7
clone_size: .
v_call: TRBV7-9
d_call: TRBD1
cdr3_nt: TGTGCCAGCAGCGGCCGGGACAGGCGTAACGAGCAGTACTTC
cdr3_aa: CASSGRDRRNEQYF